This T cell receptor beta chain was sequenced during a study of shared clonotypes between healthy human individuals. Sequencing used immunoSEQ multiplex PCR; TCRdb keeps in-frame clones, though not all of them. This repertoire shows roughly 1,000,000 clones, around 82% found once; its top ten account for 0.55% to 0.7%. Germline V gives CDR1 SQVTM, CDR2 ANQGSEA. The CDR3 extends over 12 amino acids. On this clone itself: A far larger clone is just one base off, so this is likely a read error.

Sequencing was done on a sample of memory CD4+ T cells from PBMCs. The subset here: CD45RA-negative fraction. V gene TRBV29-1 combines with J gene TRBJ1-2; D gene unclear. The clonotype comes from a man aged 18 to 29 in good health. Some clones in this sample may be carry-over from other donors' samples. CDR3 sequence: CSAEDHNYGYTF. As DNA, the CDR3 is TGCAGCGCTGAAGACCATAACTATGGCTACACCTTC.